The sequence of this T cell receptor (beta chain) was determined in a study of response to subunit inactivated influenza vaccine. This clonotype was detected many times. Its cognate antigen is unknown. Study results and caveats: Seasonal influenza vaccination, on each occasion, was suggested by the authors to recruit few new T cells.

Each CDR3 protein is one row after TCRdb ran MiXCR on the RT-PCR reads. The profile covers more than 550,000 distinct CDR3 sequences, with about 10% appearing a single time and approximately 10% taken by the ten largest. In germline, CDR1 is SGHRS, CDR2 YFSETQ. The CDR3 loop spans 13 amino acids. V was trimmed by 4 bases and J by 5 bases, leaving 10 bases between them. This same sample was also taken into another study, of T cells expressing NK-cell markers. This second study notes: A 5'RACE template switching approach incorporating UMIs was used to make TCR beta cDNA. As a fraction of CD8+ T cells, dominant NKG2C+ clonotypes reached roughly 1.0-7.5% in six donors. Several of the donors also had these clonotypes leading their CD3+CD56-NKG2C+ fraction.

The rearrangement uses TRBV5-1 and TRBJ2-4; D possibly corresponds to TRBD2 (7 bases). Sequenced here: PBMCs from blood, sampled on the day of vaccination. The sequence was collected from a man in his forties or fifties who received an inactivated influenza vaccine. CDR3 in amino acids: CASSRGAQNIQYF. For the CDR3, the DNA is TGCGCCAGCAGCCGGGGGGCGCAAAACATTCAGTACTTC. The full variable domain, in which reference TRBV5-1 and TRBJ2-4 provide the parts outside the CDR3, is KAGVTQTPRYLIKTRGQQVTLSCSPISGHRSVSWYQQTPGQGLQFLFEYFSETQRNKGNFPGRFSGRQFSNSRSEMNVSTLELGDSALYLCASSRGAQNIQYFGAGTRLSVL.